Listed here are 17 T cell receptor beta chains from one sample, sequenced in a study of radiotherapy plus CTLA-4 blockade in lung cancer. The table came from immunoSEQ multiplex PCR; TCRdb's copy has only in-frame clones and leaves some out. The sample holds approximately 95,000 clones, approximately 78% seen once. Sequences were derived from peripheral blood, sampled from a patient treated with radiotherapy plus ipilimumab. These receptors were collected from a human donor with non-small cell lung cancer who had a partial response to radiotherapy plus ipilimumab.

The chain has TRBV5-1 and TRBJ2-1; TRBD2 aligns across 8 bases. The CDR3 is 16 residues long. V lost 0 bases to trimming and J lost 8 bases; unmatched junction nucleotides: 10. Per the germline V gene, CDR1 is SGHRS and CDR2 is YFSETQ. The CDR3 DNA is TGCGCCAGCAGCTTGGCCGGAACGGGAGGGCCCCATGAGCAGTTCTTC. Its translation: CASSLAGTGGPHEQFF. Together with reference TRBV5-1 and TRBJ2-1, the CDR3 gives the full variable domain: KAGVTQTPRYLIKTRGQQVTLSCSPISGHRSVSWYQQTPGQGLQFLFEYFSETQRNKGNFPGRFSGRQFSNSRSEMNVSTLELGDSALYLCASSLAGTGGPHEQFFGPGTRLTVL.

CDR3 amino acids: CASSSHRNTEAFF. CDR3 DNA sequence: TGTGCCAGCAGCTCTCACAGGAACACTGAAGCTTTCTTT. The chain carries TRBV7-8 and TRBJ1-1; D gene unclear. Per the germline V gene, CDR1 is SGHVS and CDR2 is FQNEAQ. V gave up 4 bases and J gave up 1 base, with 7 bases separating them. The CDR3 has 13 residues.

V is TRBV21-1 and J is TRBJ1-1; the DNA was not used to check the table's D call, TRBD1. TRBV21-1 is labeled a pseudogene. The CDR3 totals 15 residues. The CDR3 region is CASSIGTDKATEAFF. The CDR3 DNA reads as TGTGCCAGCAGCATTGGGACAGACAAAGCCACTGAAGCTTTCTTT.

The chain couples TRBV29-1 to TRBJ2-3; 15 bases map to TRBD2. Losses at the gene ends were 5 bases for V and 6 bases for J; bases not matched to a gene: 6. The germline gives CDR1 SQVTM, CDR2 ANQGSEA. The CDR3 runs to 15 residues. In nucleotides, the CDR3 is TGCAGCGTTCCAGGGGGGACTAGCGGGAGGGATACGCAGTATTTT. Protein: CSVPGGTSGRDTQYF.

The V gene is TRBV2, the J gene TRBJ1-4; the match to TRBD1 covers 7 bases. V gave up 3 bases and J gave up 0 bases; unmatched junction bases: 1. The CDR3 is made up of 15 amino acids. Germline V gives CDR1 SNHLY, CDR2 FYNNEI. The CDR3 reads CASSDTGATNEKLFF. The CDR3 DNA is TGTGCCAGCAGTGACACAGGGGCAACTAATGAAAAACTGTTTTTT.

The genes are TRBV28 and TRBJ1-6, with D hard to call. This CDR3 region has 16 residues. Per the germline V gene, CDR1 is MDHEN and CDR2 is SYDVKM. Trimming stripped 2 bases from V and 0 bases from J, with 8 bases between. CDR3 residues: CASSLGGISYNSPLHF. For the CDR3, the DNA is TGTGCCAGCAGTTTAGGAGGGATCTCCTATAATTCACCCCTCCACTTT. The full variable domain, its missing parts supplied by reference TRBV28 and TRBJ1-6, is DVKVTQSSRYLVKRTGEKVFLECVQDMDHENMFWYRQDPGLGLRLIYFSYDVKMKEKGDIPEGYSVSREKKERFSLILESASTNQTSMYLCASSLGGISYNSPLHFGNGTRLTVT.

V gene TRBV4-1 combines with J gene TRBJ2-5; weak D call: TRBD1 (6 bases). The J call may be faulty, since TRBJ2-7 better matches the DNA end. This CDR3 has 16 residues. CDR1 MGHRA and CDR2 YSYEKL come from the germline V gene. CDR3 sequence: CASSQAPGQKIYEQYF. The CDR3 region has the DNA TGCGCCAGCAGCCAAGCCCCCGGACAGAAAATCTACGAGCAGTACTTC.

This chain links TRBV18 with TRBJ2-1, with D maybe TRBD2 (6 bases). V was clipped by 3 bases and J by 7 bases, with 16 bases between them. This CDR3 spans 15 amino acids. Germline V gene sequence: CDR1 KGHSH, CDR2 LQKENI. The CDR3 sequence is CASSPFGLANNEQFF. In DNA form, the CDR3 reads TGTGCCAGCTCACCTTTTGGGCTAGCGAATAATGAGCAGTTCTTC.

The rearrangement uses TRBV7-8 and TRBJ2-5, with TRBD1 matching over 12 bases. The trim removed 5 bases at V and 7 bases at J, leaving 5 bases unmatched. Germline CDR1 reads SGHVS; CDR2 reads FQNEAQ. The CDR3 is made up of 14 amino acids. Written as DNA, the CDR3 is TGTGCCAGCAGCCAGGGACAGGGGGCAGCGACCCAGTACTTC. It specifies CASSQGQGAATQYF.

The CDR3 loop reads CSVSGLAGGYEQYF. CDR3 DNA: TGCAGCGTTTCGGGACTAGCGGGAGGATACGAGCAGTACTTC. The chain has TRBV29-1 and TRBJ2-7; 15 bases line up with TRBD2. Germline CDR1 SQVTM, CDR2 ANQGSEA. Trimming removed 5 bases from V and 4 bases from J; junction bases left unmatched: 3. CDR3 length: 14 residues.

The chain links TRBV7-3 to TRBJ2-1, with D tentatively TRBD1 (7 bases). V gave up 8 bases and J gave up 9 bases, with 11 bases separating them. Germline CDR1 reads SGHTA; CDR2 reads FQGTGA. This CDR3 comprises 11 residues. The CDR3 loop is CASRQGGEQFF. As DNA, the CDR3 is TGTGCCAGCCGCCAGGGGGGTGAGCAGTTCTTC.

Points on this clone: The sample holds other DNA sequences that translate to the same CDR3. The chain couples TRBV11-2 to TRBJ1-1; 10 bases fit TRBD1. Trimming removed 5 bases from V and 4 bases from J; junction bases left unmatched: 10. Germline values: CDR1 SGHAT, CDR2 FQNNGV. The CDR3 totals 16 residues. The CDR3 DNA reads as TGTGCCAGCAGCCTCTTTCGGGGACAGGGGAGCACTGAAGCTTTCTTT. This encodes CASSLFRGQGSTEAFF.

V usage is TRBV11-2 and J usage is TRBJ2-3, with D possibly TRBD2 on 5 matching bases. The germline CDR1 and CDR2 sequences are SGHAT and FQNNGV. Trimming removed 10 bases from V and 4 bases from J, with 9 bases in between. The CDR3 sequence is 11 residues long. The CDR3 region has the DNA TGTGCCACCGGGGATGCAGATACGCAGTATTTT. Its protein is CATGDADTQYF.

V gene TRBV7-6 combines with J gene TRBJ2-2; 9 nucleotides line up with TRBD1. This CDR3 is built from 16 residues. Germline V gene lookup returns CDR1 SGHVS and CDR2 FNYEAQ. V shed 4 bases, J shed 0 bases, and the junction held 3 bases outside the gene matches. The CDR3 DNA sequence: TGTGCCAGCAGCTCACGACAGGGGGCGAACACCGGGGAGCTGTTTTTT. Protein: CASSSRQGANTGELFF.

The gene calls are TRBV9 and TRBJ1-4; TRBD1 matches 7 bases. This CDR3 region has 15 residues. J gave up 3 bases and V 2 bases, and 4 bases lay outside the gene matches. Germline loops: CDR1 SGDLS, CDR2 YYNGEE. Here the CDR3 reads CASSVQTGPNEKLFF. The CDR3 DNA sequence: TGTGCCAGCAGCGTCCAGACAGGGCCTAATGAAAAACTGTTTTTT.

The chain uses TRBV11-2 and TRBJ1-4, with D hard to call. Looked up from germline, CDR1 is SGHAT and CDR2 is FQNNGV. CDR3 length: 15 residues. Between the trimmed V and J ends, which lost 7 bases and 4 bases, there was a span of 16 bases. The chain's CDR3 is CASKSEASGNEKLFF. The DNA for the CDR3 is TGTGCCAGCAAATCCGAGGCTTCTGGTAATGAAAAACTGTTTTTT.

The chain has TRBV6-1 and TRBJ2-5, with D perhaps matching TRBD2 (5 bases). The J call may not be correct, given that the DNA end is closer to TRBJ2-7. From germline, CDR1 is MNHNS and CDR2 SASEGT. The CDR3 has 12 residues. The CDR3 is CASSASLYEQYF. CDR3 nucleotides: TGTGCCAGCAGTGCTAGCTTATACGAGCAGTACTTC.